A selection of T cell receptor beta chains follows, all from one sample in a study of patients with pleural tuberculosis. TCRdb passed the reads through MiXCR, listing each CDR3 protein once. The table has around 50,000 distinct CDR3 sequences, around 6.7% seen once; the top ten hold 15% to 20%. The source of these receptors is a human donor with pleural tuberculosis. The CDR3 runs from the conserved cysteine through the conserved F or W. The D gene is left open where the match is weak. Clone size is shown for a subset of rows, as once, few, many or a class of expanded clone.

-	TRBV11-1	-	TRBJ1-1	TGTGCCAGCAGCTTTAGTGGGACTGAAGCTTTCTTT	CASSFSGTEAFF
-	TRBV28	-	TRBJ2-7	TGTGCCAGCAGTTTCTCCTCCTACGAGCGGTACTTC	CASSFSSYERYF
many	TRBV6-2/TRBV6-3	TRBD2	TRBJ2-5	TGTGCCAGCAGTTACTCTGGCGGGGGGTACCAAGAGACCCAGTACTTC	CASSYSGGGYQETQYF
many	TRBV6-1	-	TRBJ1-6	TGTGCCAGCACCAGACAGACTAATTCACCCCTCCACTTT	CASTRQTNSPLHF
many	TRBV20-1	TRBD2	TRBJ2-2	TGCAGTGCTAGGCCGGGGGGGAACACCGGGGAGCTGTTTTTT	CSARPGGNTGELFF
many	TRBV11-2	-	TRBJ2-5	TGTGCCAGCAGCTTAGAGCGACGGACCCAGTACTTC	CASSLERRTQYF
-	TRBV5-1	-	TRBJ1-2	TGCGCCAGCAGCTTGGCAAGCGATGGCTACACCTTC	CASSLASDGYTF
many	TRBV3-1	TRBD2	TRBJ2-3	TGTGCCAGCAGCCCCGGGGGGGAGTATACGCAGTATTTT	CASSPGGEYTQYF
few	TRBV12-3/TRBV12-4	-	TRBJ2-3	TGTGCCAGCAGTGGGGACGGCACAGATACGCAGTATTTT	CASSGDGTDTQYF
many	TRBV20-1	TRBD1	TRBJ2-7	TGCAGTGCCCACCGGGACAGATACTACGAGCAGTACTTC	CSAHRDRYYEQYF
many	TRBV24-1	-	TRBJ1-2	TGTGCCACCAGTGACCGTGCTAACTATGGCTACACCTTC	CATSDRANYGYTF
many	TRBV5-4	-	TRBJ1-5	TGTGCCAGCAGCTTGATAGCAGGGAGCGGCAATCAGCCCCAGCATTTT	CASSLIAGSGNQPQHF
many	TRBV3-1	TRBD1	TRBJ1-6	TGTGCCAGCAGGGACAGGGGGCTTTATTCACCCCTCCACTTT	CASRDRGLYSPLHF
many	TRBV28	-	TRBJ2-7	TGTGCCAGCAGTACACAGAGGATCCTCTCCTACGAGCAGTACTTC	CASSTQRILSYEQYF
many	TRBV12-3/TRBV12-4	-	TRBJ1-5	TGTGCCAGCAGTTCGTTAGGACTCCTGGGGAATCAGCCCCAGCATTTT	CASSSLGLLGNQPQHF
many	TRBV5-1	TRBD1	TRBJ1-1	TGCGCCAGCAGCTATACAGGGGATGTCTCTGAAGCTTTCTTT	CASSYTGDVSEAFF
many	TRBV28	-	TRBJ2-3	TGTGCCAGCAGTTTACAGGATACAGGGAGAGATACGCAGTATTTT	CASSLQDTGRDTQYF
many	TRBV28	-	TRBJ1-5	TGTGCCAGCAGTTTAGCAGGGAAAAGGAATCAGCCCCAGCATTTT	CASSLAGKRNQPQHF
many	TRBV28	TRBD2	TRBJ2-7	TGTGCCAGCAGGCCAGCGGGAGGGTCCTACGAGCAGTACTTC	CASRPAGGSYEQYF
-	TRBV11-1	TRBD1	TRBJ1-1	TGTGCCAGCAGTAACAGGGGAGGGGTTAAAATGAACACTGAAGCTTTCTTT	CASSNRGGVKMNTEAFF
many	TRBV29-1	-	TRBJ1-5	TGCAGCGTTGTATGGGGCGGAGGTATCAATCAGCCCCAGCATTTT	CSVVWGGGINQPQHF
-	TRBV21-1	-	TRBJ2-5	TGTGCCAGCAGCAAGCGACAGGGGGAGGGAGAGACCCAGTACTTC	CASSKRQGEGETQYF
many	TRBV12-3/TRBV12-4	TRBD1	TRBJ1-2	TGTGCCAGCAGTTCCCTCAGTCGGGACAGGGCATTTGTCGGCTACACCTTC	CASSSLSRDRAFVGYTF
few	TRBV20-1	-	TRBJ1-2	TGCAGTGCTAGGGGCAGGGGAAACTATGGCTACACCTTC	CSARGRGNYGYTF
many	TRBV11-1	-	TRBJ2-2	TGTGCCAGCAGCTTAGGAGCGATTAACACCGGGGAGCTGTTTTTT	CASSLGAINTGELFF
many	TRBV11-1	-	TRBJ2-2	TGTGCCAGCAGAGGGAATGGCGGAACTGACACCGGGGAGCTGTTTTTT	CASRGNGGTDTGELFF
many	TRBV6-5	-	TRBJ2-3	TGTGCCAGCAGTTATAACCCGACAGATACGCAGTATTTT	CASSYNPTDTQYF
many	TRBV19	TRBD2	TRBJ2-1	TGTGCCAGTAGTTTCCACCCCAGCGGGGGCCCCAATGAGCAGTTCTTC	CASSFHPSGGPNEQFF
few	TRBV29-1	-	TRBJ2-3	TGCAGCGCGACGACAGGGAGGACAGATACGCAGTATTTT	CSATTGRTDTQYF
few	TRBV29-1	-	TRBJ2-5	TGCAGCGTTGCCGGGGATGAGACCCAGTACTTC	CSVAGDETQYF
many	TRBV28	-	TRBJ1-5	TGTGCCAGCAGTTTAGAATCCGGCTATCAGCCCCAGCATTTT	CASSLESGYQPQHF
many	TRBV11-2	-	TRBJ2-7	TGTGCCAGCACCACCTATCGAGCGGGCGAGCAGTACTTC	CASTTYRAGEQYF
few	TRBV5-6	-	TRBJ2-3	TGTGCTTCTCTAGGACAGCGCACAGATACGCAGTATTTT	CASLGQRTDTQYF
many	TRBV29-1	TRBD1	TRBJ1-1	TGCAGCGGATTGCCGGGACAGTGGACCAACACTGAAGCTTTCTTT	CSGLPGQWTNTEAFF
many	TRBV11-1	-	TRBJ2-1	TGTGCCAGCAGCTTAGAGACTAATGAGCAGTTCTTC	CASSLETNEQFF
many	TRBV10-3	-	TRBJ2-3	TGTGCCATCGGGGAGGCAGGGCCTAGCACAGATACGCAGTATTTT	CAIGEAGPSTDTQYF
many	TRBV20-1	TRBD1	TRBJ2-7	TGCAGTGCTAGTGGGACAGGGTTCTACGAGCAGTACTTC	CSASGTGFYEQYF
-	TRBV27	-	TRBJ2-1	TGTGCCAGCAGTTTTGGCGGGACCTCCGGAAATGAGCAGTTCTTC	CASSFGGTSGNEQFF
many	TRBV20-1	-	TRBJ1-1	TGCAGTGCTGAGCCCGGGGGAAGGAACACTGAAGCTTTCTTT	CSAEPGGRNTEAFF
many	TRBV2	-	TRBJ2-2	TGTGCCAGCGAAAGATCGGTCACCGGGGAGCTGTTTTTT	CASERSVTGELFF
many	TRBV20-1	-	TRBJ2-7	TGCAGTGCGAGTCCCATCTACGAGCAGTACTTC	CSASPIYEQYF
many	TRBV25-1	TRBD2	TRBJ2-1	TGTGCCAGCAGTGAATTTCTAGCGGGAGGAGCTGAGCAGTTCTTC	CASSEFLAGGAEQFF
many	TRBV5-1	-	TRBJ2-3	TGCGCCAGCAGCAAACCCACAGATACGCAGTATTTT	CASSKPTDTQYF
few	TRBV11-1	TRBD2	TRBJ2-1	TGTGCCAGCAGCTTAGGGACCAGGACTAGCGGGAACAATGAGCAGTTCTTC	CASSLGTRTSGNNEQFF
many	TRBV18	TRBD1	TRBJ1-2	TGTGCCAGCTCACCAGAGGACAGGGCCTATGGCTACACCTTC	CASSPEDRAYGYTF
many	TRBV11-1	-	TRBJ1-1	TGTGCCAGCAGCCTTCGCACCTTGAACACTGAAGCTTTCTTT	CASSLRTLNTEAFF
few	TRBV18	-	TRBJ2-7	TGTGCCAGCTCTGCCTATAAGGGCTCCTACGAGCAGTACTTC	CASSAYKGSYEQYF
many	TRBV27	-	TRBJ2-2	TGTGCCAGCAGTTTAGGCAGGAACACCGGGGAGCTGTTTTTT	CASSLGRNTGELFF
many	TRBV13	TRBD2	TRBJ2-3	TGTGCCAGCAGCAAAACTAGCGGGAGCACAGATACGCAGTATTTT	CASSKTSGSTDTQYF
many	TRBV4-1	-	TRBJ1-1	TGCGCCAGCAGCCAAGTAGCGGGGGAAGCTTTCTTT	CASSQVAGEAFF
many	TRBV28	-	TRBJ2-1	TGTGCCAGCAGTTTCCAGGGAGGAGGGGATGAGCAGTTCTTC	CASSFQGGGDEQFF
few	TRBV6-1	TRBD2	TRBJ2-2	TGTGCCAGCAGAGAAAGCGGGAGGAACGCCGGGGAGCTGTTTTTT	CASRESGRNAGELFF
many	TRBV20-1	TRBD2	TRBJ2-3	TGCAGTGCTTATCTAGCGGTGGGAGCAGATACGCAGTATTTT	CSAYLAVGADTQYF
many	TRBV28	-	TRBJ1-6	TGTGCCAGTTACCGGGACAACTATTATAATTCACCCCTCCACTTT	CASYRDNYYNSPLHF
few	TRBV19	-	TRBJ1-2	TGTGCCAGTAGTATTGGGCAGGGGTATGGCTACACCTTC	CASSIGQGYGYTF
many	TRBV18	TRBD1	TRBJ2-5	TGTGCCAGCTCACCAAAAGGGACAGGGGGAAGAGAGACCCAGTACTTC	CASSPKGTGGRETQYF
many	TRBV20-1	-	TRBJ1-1	TGCAGTGCTAGACGGGGGAACACTGAAGCTTTCTTT	CSARRGNTEAFF